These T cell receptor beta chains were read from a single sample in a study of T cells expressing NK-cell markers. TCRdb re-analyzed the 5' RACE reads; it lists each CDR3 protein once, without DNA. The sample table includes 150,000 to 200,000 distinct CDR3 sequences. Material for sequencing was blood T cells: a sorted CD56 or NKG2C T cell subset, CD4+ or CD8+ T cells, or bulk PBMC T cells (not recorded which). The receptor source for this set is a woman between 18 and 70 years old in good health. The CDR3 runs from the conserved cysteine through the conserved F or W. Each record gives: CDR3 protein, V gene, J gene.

CDR3: CASSLQWAGDTQYF; V: TRBV7-6; J: TRBJ2-3
CDR3: CASSSRQGAQEQYF; V: TRBV7-3; J: TRBJ2-7
CDR3: CASSLNRVKTQYF; V: TRBV7-6; J: TRBJ2-5
CDR3: CASSRRGTRNTGELFF; V: TRBV5-1; J: TRBJ2-2
CDR3: CASRQDMNTEAFF; V: TRBV10-3; J: TRBJ1-1
CDR3: CATGREGNTDTQYF; V: TRBV24-1; J: TRBJ2-3
CDR3: CATGFGQGDQPQHF; V: TRBV24-1; J: TRBJ1-5
CDR3: CASSDQPGLAGGEQFF; V: TRBV6-1; J: TRBJ2-1
CDR3: CASSVDGMGEQFF; V: TRBV9; J: TRBJ2-1
CDR3: CASSQGQIYEQYF; V: TRBV7-3; J: TRBJ2-7
CDR3: CASSRTLVRPGELFF; V: TRBV5-6; J: TRBJ2-2
CDR3: CASSETRQGLGVYF; V: TRBV10-2; J: TRBJ2-3
CDR3: CASSLGFGNTGELFF; V: TRBV5-1; J: TRBJ2-2
CDR3: CASNYRGGNQPQHF; V: TRBV19; J: TRBJ1-5
CDR3: CAISEAAYNSPLHF; V: TRBV10-3; J: TRBJ1-6
CDR3: CASTLGVGTEAFF; V: TRBV12-3/TRBV12-4; J: TRBJ1-1
CDR3: CATRTRGGTDTQYF; V: TRBV2; J: TRBJ2-3
CDR3: CASSLGGQEGRTEAFF; V: TRBV5-1; J: TRBJ1-1
CDR3: CASSPRTSRPTDTQYF; V: TRBV5-1; J: TRBJ2-3
CDR3: CASRGGGANEQFF; V: TRBV27; J: TRBJ2-1
CDR3: CASSLAGRDRGREELFF; V: TRBV12-3/TRBV12-4; J: TRBJ2-2
CDR3: CASSSERDRRLGANVLTF; V: TRBV5-5; J: TRBJ2-6
CDR3: CASSDLTGVGSYEQYF; V: TRBV2; J: TRBJ2-7
CDR3: CASSIGAGITRGPQHF; V: TRBV19; J: TRBJ1-5
CDR3: CSVVKGANTEAFF; V: TRBV29-1; J: TRBJ1-1
CDR3: CSAREIVTSGGFSYEQYF; V: TRBV20-1; J: TRBJ2-7
CDR3: CASSLGWTDPYEQYF; V: TRBV7-9; J: TRBJ2-7
CDR3: CSVESGGAHEQFF; V: TRBV29-1; J: TRBJ2-1
CDR3: CATSKTGTARRETQYF; V: TRBV15; J: TRBJ2-5
CDR3: CATSMFREYYGYTF; V: TRBV15; J: TRBJ1-2
CDR3: CATSESGQGSYEQYF; V: TRBV24-1; J: TRBJ2-7
CDR3: CASSLTSGGRNTQYF; V: TRBV18; J: TRBJ2-3
CDR3: CSARSLRDVDNYGYTF; V: TRBV20-1; J: TRBJ1-2
CDR3: CASSLGAHTEAFF; V: TRBV7-2; J: TRBJ1-1
CDR3: CASSFLDRAYEQYF; V: TRBV5-1; J: TRBJ2-7
CDR3: CASSSRGTPALRAQYF; V: TRBV11-2; J: TRBJ2-5
CDR3: CASSQKPGQLLSGANVLTF; V: TRBV3-1; J: TRBJ2-6
CDR3: CASRDGGRAADTQYF; V: TRBV5-1; J: TRBJ2-3
CDR3: CASSLEPSNQPQHF; V: TRBV7-6; J: TRBJ1-5
CDR3: CASSVGTGVGEQYF; V: TRBV12-3/TRBV12-4; J: TRBJ2-7
CDR3: CATSNAGRMDNEQFF; V: TRBV24-1; J: TRBJ2-1
CDR3: CASSLSLQGWNNEQFF; V: TRBV27; J: TRBJ2-1
CDR3: CASSPNRGENTGELFF; V: TRBV7-9; J: TRBJ2-2
CDR3: CASSLGRGSTEAFF; V: TRBV5-1; J: TRBJ1-1
CDR3: CASSLSWAETQYF; V: TRBV7-2; J: TRBJ2-5
CDR3: CASSSPTGNEKLFF; V: TRBV28; J: TRBJ1-4
CDR3: CSDTRGPHGYTF; V: TRBV20-1; J: TRBJ1-2
CDR3: CSAATPSGTPYSTDTQYF; V: TRBV20-1; J: TRBJ2-3
CDR3: CASNLAAPYEQYF; V: TRBV28; J: TRBJ2-7
CDR3: CASSPPTSGRARDTQYF; V: TRBV18; J: TRBJ2-3
CDR3: CASSLGGGSGGTDTQYF; V: TRBV5-1; J: TRBJ2-3
CDR3: CSVTGQGENPNEKLFF; V: TRBV29-1; J: TRBJ1-4
CDR3: CATSRDLQSYNEQFF; V: TRBV15; J: TRBJ2-1
CDR3: CASRIGVEETQYF; V: TRBV5-1; J: TRBJ2-5